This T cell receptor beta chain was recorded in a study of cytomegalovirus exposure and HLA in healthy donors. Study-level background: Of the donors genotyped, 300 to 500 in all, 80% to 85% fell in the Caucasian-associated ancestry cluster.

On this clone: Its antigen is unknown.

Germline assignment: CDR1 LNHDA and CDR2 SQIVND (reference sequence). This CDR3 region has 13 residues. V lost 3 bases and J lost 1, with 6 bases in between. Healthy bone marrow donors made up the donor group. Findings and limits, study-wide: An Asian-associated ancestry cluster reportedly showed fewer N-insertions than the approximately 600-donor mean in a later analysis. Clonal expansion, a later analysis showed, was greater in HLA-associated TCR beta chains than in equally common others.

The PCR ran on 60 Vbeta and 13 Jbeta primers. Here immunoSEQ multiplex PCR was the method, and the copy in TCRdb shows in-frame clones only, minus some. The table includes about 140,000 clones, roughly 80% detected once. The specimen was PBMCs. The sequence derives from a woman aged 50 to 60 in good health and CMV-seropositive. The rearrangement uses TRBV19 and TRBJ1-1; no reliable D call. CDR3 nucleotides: TGTGCCAGTAGTATTGGGCCGAACACTGAAGCTTTCTTT. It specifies CASSIGPNTEAFF.